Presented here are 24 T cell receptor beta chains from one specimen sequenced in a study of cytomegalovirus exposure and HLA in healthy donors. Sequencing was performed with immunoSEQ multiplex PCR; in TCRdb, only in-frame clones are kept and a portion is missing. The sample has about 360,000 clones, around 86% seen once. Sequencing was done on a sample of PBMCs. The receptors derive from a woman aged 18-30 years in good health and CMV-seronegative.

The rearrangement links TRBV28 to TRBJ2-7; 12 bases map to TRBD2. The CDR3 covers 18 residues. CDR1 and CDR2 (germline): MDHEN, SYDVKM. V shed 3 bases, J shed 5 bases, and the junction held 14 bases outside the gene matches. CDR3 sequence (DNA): TGTGCCAGCAGTTTTTGGGCGCGAGTTACTAGCGGGAGGAACGAGCAGTACTTC. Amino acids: CASSFWARVTSGRNEQYF. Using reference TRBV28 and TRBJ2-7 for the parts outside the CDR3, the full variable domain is DVKVTQSSRYLVKRTGEKVFLECVQDMDHENMFWYRQDPGLGLRLIYFSYDVKMKEKGDIPEGYSVSREKKERFSLILESASTNQTSMYLCASSFWARVTSGRNEQYFGPGTRLTVT.

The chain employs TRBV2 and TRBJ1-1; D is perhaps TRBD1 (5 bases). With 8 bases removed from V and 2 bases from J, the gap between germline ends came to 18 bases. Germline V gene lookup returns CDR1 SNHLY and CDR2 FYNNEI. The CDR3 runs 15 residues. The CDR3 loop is CASQPIRGTNTEAFF. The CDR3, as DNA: TGTGCCAGCCAACCTATCCGGGGGACCAACACTGAAGCTTTCTTT.

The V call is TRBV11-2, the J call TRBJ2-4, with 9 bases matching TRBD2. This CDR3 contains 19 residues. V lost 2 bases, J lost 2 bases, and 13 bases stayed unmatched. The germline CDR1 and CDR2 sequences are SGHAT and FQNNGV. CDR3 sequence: CASSLRAPAGGLSKNIQYF. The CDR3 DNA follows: TGTGCCAGCAGCTTACGGGCCCCTGCGGGAGGGTTGTCCAAAAACATTCAGTACTTC.

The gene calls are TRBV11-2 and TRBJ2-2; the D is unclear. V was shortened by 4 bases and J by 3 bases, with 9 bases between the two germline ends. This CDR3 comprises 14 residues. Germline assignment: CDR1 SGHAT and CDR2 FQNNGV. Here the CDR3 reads CASSYWRYTGELFF. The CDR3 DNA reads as TGTGCCAGCAGCTACTGGCGGTACACCGGGGAGCTGTTTTTT.

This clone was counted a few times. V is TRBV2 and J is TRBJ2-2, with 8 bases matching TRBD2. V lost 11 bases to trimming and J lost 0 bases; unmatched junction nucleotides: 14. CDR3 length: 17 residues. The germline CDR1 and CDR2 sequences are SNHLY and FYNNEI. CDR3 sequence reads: CAAAGGEEAPNTGELFF. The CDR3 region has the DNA TGTGCCGCAGCCGGGGGGGAGGAAGCCCCGAACACCGGGGAGCTGTTTTTT.

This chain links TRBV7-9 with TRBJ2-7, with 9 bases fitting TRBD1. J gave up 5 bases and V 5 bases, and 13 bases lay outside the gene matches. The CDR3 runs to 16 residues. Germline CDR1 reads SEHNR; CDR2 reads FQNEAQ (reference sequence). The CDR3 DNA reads TGTGCCAGCAGCCAAGGTGGGGGGACAGGGCACAACGAGCAGTACTTC. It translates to CASSQGGGTGHNEQYF.

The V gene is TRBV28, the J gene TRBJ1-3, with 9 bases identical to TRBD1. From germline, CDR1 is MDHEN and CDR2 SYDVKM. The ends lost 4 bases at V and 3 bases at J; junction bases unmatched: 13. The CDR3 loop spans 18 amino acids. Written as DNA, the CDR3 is TGTGCCAGCAGTTCACACAGGGACAGGGAGTCTGATGGAAACACCATATATTTT. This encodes CASSSHRDRESDGNTIYF. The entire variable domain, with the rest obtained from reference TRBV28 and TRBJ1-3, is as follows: DVKVTQSSRYLVKRTGEKVFLECVQDMDHENMFWYRQDPGLGLRLIYFSYDVKMKEKGDIPEGYSVSREKKERFSLILESASTNQTSMYLCASSSHRDRESDGNTIYFGEGSWLTVV.

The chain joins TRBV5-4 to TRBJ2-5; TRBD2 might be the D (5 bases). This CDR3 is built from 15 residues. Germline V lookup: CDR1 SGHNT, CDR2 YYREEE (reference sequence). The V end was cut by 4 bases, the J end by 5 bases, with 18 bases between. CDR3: CASSLPSNRGETQYF. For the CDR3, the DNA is TGTGCCAGCAGCCTCCCTAGCAATCGAGGGGAGACCCAGTACTTC.

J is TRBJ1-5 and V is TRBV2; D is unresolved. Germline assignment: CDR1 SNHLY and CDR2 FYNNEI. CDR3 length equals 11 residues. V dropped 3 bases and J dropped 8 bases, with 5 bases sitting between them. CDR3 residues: CASSDTEPQHF. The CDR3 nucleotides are TGTGCCAGCAGTGACACTGAGCCCCAGCATTTT.

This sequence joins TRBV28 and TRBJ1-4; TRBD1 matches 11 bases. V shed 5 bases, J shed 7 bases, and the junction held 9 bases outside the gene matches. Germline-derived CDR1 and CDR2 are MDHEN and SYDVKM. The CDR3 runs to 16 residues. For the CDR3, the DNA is TGTGCCAGCAGTCAGATAGGACAGGGGGCCAGTGAAAAACTGTTTTTT. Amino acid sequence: CASSQIGQGASEKLFF.

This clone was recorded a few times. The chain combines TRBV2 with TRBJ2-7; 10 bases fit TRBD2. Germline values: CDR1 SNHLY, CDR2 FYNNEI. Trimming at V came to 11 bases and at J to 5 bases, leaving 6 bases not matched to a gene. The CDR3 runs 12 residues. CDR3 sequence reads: CAGGLATHEQYF. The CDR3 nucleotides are TGTGCCGGGGGACTAGCGACCCACGAGCAGTACTTC. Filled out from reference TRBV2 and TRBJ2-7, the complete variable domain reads EPEVTQTPSHQVTQMGQEVILRCVPISNHLYFYWYRQILGQKVEFLVSFYNNEISEKSEIFDDQFSVERPDGSNFTLKIRSTKLEDSAMYFCAGGLATHEQYFGPGTRLTVT.

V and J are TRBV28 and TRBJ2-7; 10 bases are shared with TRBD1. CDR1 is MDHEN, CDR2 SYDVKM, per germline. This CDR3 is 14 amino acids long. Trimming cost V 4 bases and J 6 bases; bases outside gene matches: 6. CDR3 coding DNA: TGTGCCAGCAGTTCCGGGACAGGGGTTGGCGAGCAGTACTTC. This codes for CASSSGTGVGEQYF.

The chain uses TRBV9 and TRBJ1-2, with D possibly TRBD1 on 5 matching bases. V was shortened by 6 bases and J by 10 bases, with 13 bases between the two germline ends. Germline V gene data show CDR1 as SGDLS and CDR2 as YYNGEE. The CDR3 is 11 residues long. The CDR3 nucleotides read TGTGCCAGCACCTCAACGGGGGACTACACCTTC. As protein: CASTSTGDYTF.

The CDR3 loop reads CASRLGPEGTGEGEQYF. CDR3 nucleotides: TGTGCAAGTCGCTTAGGCCCAGAGGGGACAGGTGAAGGGGAGCAGTACTTC. V is TRBV12-2 and J is TRBJ2-7; TRBD1 is the table's D call and was not checked against the DNA. TRBV12-2 is recorded as a pseudogene. This CDR3 is 17 amino acids long.

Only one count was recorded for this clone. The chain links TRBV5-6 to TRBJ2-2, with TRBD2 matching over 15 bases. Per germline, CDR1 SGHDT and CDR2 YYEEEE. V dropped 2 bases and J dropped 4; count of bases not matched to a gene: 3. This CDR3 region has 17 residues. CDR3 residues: CASSFGTSGGITGELFF. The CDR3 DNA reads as TGTGCCAGCAGCTTCGGGACTAGCGGGGGGATCACCGGGGAGCTGTTTTTT.

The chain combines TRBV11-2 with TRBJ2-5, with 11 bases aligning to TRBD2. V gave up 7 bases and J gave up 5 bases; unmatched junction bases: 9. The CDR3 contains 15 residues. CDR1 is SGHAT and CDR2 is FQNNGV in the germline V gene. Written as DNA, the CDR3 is TGTGCCAGCAACCCTCTAGCGGGGGGTTTTGAGACCCAGTACTTC. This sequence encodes CASNPLAGGFETQYF.

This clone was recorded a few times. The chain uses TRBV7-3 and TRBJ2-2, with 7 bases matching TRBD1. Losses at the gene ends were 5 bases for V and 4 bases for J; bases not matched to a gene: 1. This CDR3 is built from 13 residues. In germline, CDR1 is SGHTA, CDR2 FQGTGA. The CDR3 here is CASSRDSTGELFF. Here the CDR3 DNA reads TGTGCCAGCAGCCGGGACAGCACCGGGGAGCTGTTTTTT.

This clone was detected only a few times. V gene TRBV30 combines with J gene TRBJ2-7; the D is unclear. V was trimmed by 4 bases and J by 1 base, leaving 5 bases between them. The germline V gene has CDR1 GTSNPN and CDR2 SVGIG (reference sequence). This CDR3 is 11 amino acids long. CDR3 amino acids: CAWIGSYEQYF. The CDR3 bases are TGTGCCTGGATCGGGTCCTACGAGCAGTACTTC.

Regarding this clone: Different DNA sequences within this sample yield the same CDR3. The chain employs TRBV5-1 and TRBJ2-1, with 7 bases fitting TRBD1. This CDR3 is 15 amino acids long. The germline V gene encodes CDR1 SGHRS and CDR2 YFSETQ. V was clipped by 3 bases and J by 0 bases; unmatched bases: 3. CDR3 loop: CASSSTGSSYNEQFF. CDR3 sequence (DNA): TGCGCCAGCAGCTCGACAGGGAGCTCCTACAATGAGCAGTTCTTC.

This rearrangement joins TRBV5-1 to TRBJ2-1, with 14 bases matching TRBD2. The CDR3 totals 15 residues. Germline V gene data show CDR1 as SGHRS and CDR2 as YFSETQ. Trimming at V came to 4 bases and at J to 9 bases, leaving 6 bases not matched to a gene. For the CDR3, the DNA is TGCGCCAGCAGCCCAGGGACTAGCGGGAGAAGTGAGCAGTTCTTC. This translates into CASSPGTSGRSEQFF.

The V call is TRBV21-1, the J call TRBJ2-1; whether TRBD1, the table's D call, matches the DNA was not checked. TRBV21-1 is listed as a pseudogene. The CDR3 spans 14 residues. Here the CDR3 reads CASSKTGWGNEQFF. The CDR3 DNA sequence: TGTGCCAGCAGCAAGACAGGGTGGGGGAATGAGCAGTTCTTC.

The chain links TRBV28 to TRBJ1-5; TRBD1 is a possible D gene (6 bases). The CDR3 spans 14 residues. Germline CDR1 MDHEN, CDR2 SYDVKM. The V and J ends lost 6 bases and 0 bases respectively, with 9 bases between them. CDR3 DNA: TGTGCCAGCAGCCCAGGGGCTAGCAATCAGCCCCAGCATTTT. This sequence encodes CASSPGASNQPQHF. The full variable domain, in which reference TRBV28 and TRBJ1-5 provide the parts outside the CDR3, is DVKVTQSSRYLVKRTGEKVFLECVQDMDHENMFWYRQDPGLGLRLIYFSYDVKMKEKGDIPEGYSVSREKKERFSLILESASTNQTSMYLCASSPGASNQPQHFGDGTRLSIL.

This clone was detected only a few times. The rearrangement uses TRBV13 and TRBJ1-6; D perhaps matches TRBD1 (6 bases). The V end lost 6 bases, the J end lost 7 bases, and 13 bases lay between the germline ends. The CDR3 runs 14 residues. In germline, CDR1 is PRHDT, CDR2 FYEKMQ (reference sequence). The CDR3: CASSTWTDNSPLHF. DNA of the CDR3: TGTGCCAGCAGTACTTGGACAGACAATTCACCCCTCCACTTT.

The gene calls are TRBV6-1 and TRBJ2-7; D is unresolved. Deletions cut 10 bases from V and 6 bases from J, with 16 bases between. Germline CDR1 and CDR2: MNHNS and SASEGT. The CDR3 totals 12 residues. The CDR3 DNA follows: TGTGCCAACCGGAGAGTCTCTTCCGAGCAGTACTTC. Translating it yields CANRRVSSEQYF.